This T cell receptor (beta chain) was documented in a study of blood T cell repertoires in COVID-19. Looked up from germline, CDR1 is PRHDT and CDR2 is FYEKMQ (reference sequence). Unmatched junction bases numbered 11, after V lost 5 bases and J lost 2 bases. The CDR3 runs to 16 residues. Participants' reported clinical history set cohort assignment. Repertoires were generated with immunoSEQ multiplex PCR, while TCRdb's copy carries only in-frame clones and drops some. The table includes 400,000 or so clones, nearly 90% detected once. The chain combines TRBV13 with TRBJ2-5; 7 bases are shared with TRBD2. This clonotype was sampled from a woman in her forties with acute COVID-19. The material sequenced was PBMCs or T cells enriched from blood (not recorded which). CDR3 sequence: CASSIRERGHQETQYF. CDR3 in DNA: TGTGCCAGCAGCATTCGTGAGCGGGGTCATCAAGAGACCCAGTACTTC.